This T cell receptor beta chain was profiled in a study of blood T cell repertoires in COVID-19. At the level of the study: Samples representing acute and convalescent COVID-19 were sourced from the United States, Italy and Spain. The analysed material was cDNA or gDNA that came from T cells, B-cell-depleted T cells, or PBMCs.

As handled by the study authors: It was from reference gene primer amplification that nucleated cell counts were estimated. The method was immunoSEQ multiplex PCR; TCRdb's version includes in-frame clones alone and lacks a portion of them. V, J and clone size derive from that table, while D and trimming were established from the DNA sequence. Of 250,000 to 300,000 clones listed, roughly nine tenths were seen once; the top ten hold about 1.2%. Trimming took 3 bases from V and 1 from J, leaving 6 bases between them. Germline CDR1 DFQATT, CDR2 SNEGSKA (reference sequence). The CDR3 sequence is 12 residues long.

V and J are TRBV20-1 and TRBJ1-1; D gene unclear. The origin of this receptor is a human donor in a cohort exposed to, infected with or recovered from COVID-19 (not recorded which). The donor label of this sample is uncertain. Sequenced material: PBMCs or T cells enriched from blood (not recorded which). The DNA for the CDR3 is TGCAGTGCTAGTGGAGGGAACACTGAAGCTTTCTTT. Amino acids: CSASGGNTEAFF.